Shown below are 15 T cell receptor beta chains from a single sample sequenced in a study of blood T cell repertoires in COVID-19. The assay was immunoSEQ multiplex PCR, and TCRdb's table has in-frame clones only and misses some. Seen here are fewer than 250,000 clones, approximately 85% observed once, and the top ten hold approximately 4.5%. The sample comprised peripheral blood. These receptors originate from a woman between 65 and 79 years old with acute or convalescent COVID-19.

This chain links TRBV2 with TRBJ2-1; TRBD2 aligns across 7 bases. Germline V lookup: CDR1 SNHLY, CDR2 FYNNEI. The CDR3 contains 15 residues. After removal of 3 bases from V and 4 bases from J, the junction contained 6 bases not matched to a gene. Here the CDR3 DNA reads TGTGCCAGCAGTGAGATCGGGGGGTTATACAATGAGCAGTTCTTC. Its protein product is CASSEIGGLYNEQFF. Together with reference TRBV2 and TRBJ2-1, the CDR3 gives the full variable domain: EPEVTQTPSHQVTQMGQEVILRCVPISNHLYFYWYRQILGQKVEFLVSFYNNEISEKSEIFDDQFSVERPDGSNFTLKIRSTKLEDSAMYFCASSEIGGLYNEQFFGPGTRLTVL.

The chain has TRBV18 and TRBJ1-1; possibly TRBD1 for D (6 bases). V was clipped by 2 bases and J by 1 base, with 11 bases between them. CDR1 and CDR2 (germline): KGHSH, LQKENI. CDR3 length equals 15 residues. The CDR3 DNA follows: TGTGCCAGCTCACCAGACAGGTCCCAGAACACTGAAGCTTTCTTT. Protein product: CASSPDRSQNTEAFF.

This sequence joins TRBV2 and TRBJ2-1; 8 bases fit TRBD2. Trimming at V came to 8 bases and at J to 9 bases, leaving 9 bases not matched to a gene. The CDR3 consists of 13 residues. The V gene's germline CDR1 is SNHLY and CDR2 FYNNEI. The CDR3 spells CASGREARGEQFF. CDR3 in DNA: TGTGCCAGCGGGCGGGAGGCTAGGGGTGAGCAGTTCTTC.

This chain's CDR3 is CASSPKGTATGLNTEAFF. The CDR3 DNA reads TGTGCCAGCTCACCTAAGGGAACCGCGACAGGGCTTAACACTGAAGCTTTCTTT. The V call is TRBV18, the J call TRBJ1-1, with 7 bases fitting TRBD1. CDR1 is KGHSH, CDR2 LQKENI, per germline. The CDR3 totals 18 residues. Trimming took 3 bases from V and 2 from J; bases not matched to a gene: 15. Full variable domain (missing parts from reference TRBV18 and TRBJ1-1): NAGVMQNPRHLVRRRGQEARLRCSPMKGHSHVYWYRQLPEEGLKFMVYLQKENIIDESGMPKERFSAEFPKEGPSILRIQQVVRGDSAAYFCASSPKGTATGLNTEAFFGQGTRLTVV.

V and J are TRBV2 and TRBJ1-3; a possible D gene is TRBD1 (6 bases). V lost 7 bases, J lost 0 bases, and 13 bases lay in between. Germline-derived CDR1 and CDR2 are SNHLY and FYNNEI. This CDR3 is built from 15 residues. Here the CDR3 DNA reads TGTGCCAGCAAACTACAGGGTGACTCTGGAAACACCATATATTTT. Its protein is CASKLQGDSGNTIYF.

In its sample, this clone was seen a few times. This chain joins TRBV2 and TRBJ1-5, with D perhaps TRBD1 (5 bases). Trimming took 6 bases from V and 4 from J, leaving 10 bases between them. CDR3 length: 13 residues. Germline CDR1 reads SNHLY; CDR2 reads FYNNEI. The CDR3 DNA reads TGTGCCAGCAGGGACACAGGTAATCAGCCCCAGCATTTT. This codes for CASRDTGNQPQHF.

CDR3 DNA: TGTGCCAGCAGCCACCCGCTAAGGAGCTCCTACGAGCAGTACTTC. Translated, it gives CASSHPLRSSYEQYF. The rearrangement joins TRBV7-2 to TRBJ2-7; no clear D. V gave up 5 bases and J gave up 0 bases, with 14 bases separating them. The CDR3 covers 15 residues. Germline V gene sequence: CDR1 SGHTA, CDR2 FQGNSA.

In its sample, this clone was seen once. This sequence joins TRBV6-5 and TRBJ1-6; D is unclear. Trimming took 4 bases from V and 7 from J, leaving 5 bases between them. The CDR3 covers 12 residues. Germline CDR1 MNHEY, CDR2 SVGAGI. The CDR3 reads CASSSPNSPLHF. In nucleotides, the CDR3 is TGTGCCAGCAGTTCTCCCAATTCACCCCTCCACTTT.

The chain links TRBV24-1 to TRBJ1-5; a weak D match, TRBD1 (5 bases). CDR3 length: 13 residues. The ends were cut back, 7 bases at V and 3 bases at J, with 9 bases in the middle. The germline V gene encodes CDR1 KGHDR and CDR2 SFDVKD. The CDR3 sequence: CATRGGVNQPQHF. The DNA of the CDR3 is TGTGCCACCAGAGGAGGGGTCAATCAGCCCCAGCATTTT.

The chain combines TRBV7-9 with TRBJ1-1; 7 bases match TRBD1. The CDR3 contains 14 residues. Trimming at V came to 1 base and at J to 5 bases, leaving 4 bases not matched to a gene. Per germline, CDR1 SEHNR and CDR2 FQNEAQ (reference sequence). The CDR3 bases are TGTGCCAGCAGCTTAGAAGACAGGGTAACTGAAGCTTTCTTT. This translates into CASSLEDRVTEAFF.

A few counts support this clone. The chain is built from TRBV28 and TRBJ2-7; 10 bases map to TRBD1. After removal of 6 bases from V and 2 bases from J, the junction contained 7 bases not matched to a gene. CDR1 is MDHEN and CDR2 is SYDVKM in the germline V gene. This CDR3 has 15 amino acids. The CDR3 sequence is CASRMKGQGPYEQYF. CDR3 in DNA: TGTGCCAGCAGGATGAAGGGACAGGGGCCCTACGAGCAGTACTTC. Combining the CDR3 with reference TRBV28 and TRBJ2-7 gives the whole variable domain DVKVTQSSRYLVKRTGEKVFLECVQDMDHENMFWYRQDPGLGLRLIYFSYDVKMKEKGDIPEGYSVSREKKERFSLILESASTNQTSMYLCASRMKGQGPYEQYFGPGTRLTVT.

This chain links TRBV14 with TRBJ1-1; maybe TRBD1 (6 bases). Germline CDR1 is SGHDN and CDR2 is FVKESK. The CDR3 contains 18 residues. The ends were cut back, 5 bases at V and 1 base at J, with 23 bases in the middle. CDR3 residues: CASSSRRGGPPPNTEAFF. DNA for the CDR3: TGTGCCAGCAGCAGTAGAAGGGGGGGCCCCCCTCCGAACACTGAAGCTTTCTTT.

The chain is built from TRBV19 and TRBJ1-1; TRBD1 matches at 7 bases. Germline-derived CDR1 and CDR2 are LNHDA and SQIVND (reference sequence). The CDR3 consists of 16 residues. With 3 bases clipped from V and 1 base from J, the junction kept 8 bases outside the gene matches. The CDR3 nucleotides read TGTGCCAGTAGTATGGTTGGCAGGGGGGCGAACACTGAAGCTTTCTTT. Protein sequence: CASSMVGRGANTEAFF.

The chain is built from TRBV2 and TRBJ2-3; D is unresolved. Trimming removed 7 bases from V and 0 bases from J, with 5 bases in between. Germline V gene lookup returns CDR1 SNHLY and CDR2 FYNNEI. This CDR3 region has 12 residues. The CDR3 DNA follows: TGTGCCAGCATGCAGAGCACAGATACGCAGTATTTT. Its translation: CASMQSTDTQYF.

The chain couples TRBV19 to TRBJ1-1; perhaps TRBD1 as D (5 bases). CDR3 size: 15 residues. V was cut by 3 bases and J by 8 bases, with 19 bases left in between. Germline CDR1 LNHDA, CDR2 SQIVND (reference sequence). CDR3: CASSMRRGGSVEAFF. The CDR3 nucleotides are TGTGCCAGTAGTATGAGGCGTGGGGGGTCGGTGGAAGCTTTCTTT.